The following is a T cell receptor beta chain sequence with its context. This record comes from a study of blood T cell repertoires in COVID-19. The CDR3 extends over 16 amino acids. CDR1 is SGHTA, CDR2 FQGTGA, per germline. V shed 5 bases, J shed 0 bases, and the junction held 7 bases outside the gene matches. Data came from immunoSEQ multiplex PCR; TCRdb stores just in-frame clones and leaves some out. In the table there are about 220,000 clones, roughly nine tenths of which are singletons. Participants were aged about 18 to 100 years from roughly 26 US areas. The sample comprised PBMCs or T cells enriched from blood (not recorded which). The chain employs TRBV7-3 and TRBJ2-1, with 7 bases matching TRBD1. This clonotype originated in a woman between 18 and 29 years old in a cohort exposed to, infected with or recovered from COVID-19 (not recorded which). The CDR3 bases are TGTGCCAGCAGCCCTCTGACAGGGAGCTCCTACAATGAGCAGTTCTTC. Amino acids: CASSPLTGSSYNEQFF.